A selection of T cell receptor beta chains follows, all from one sample in a study of T cell responses to AZD1222 COVID-19 vaccine. Assay: immunoSEQ multiplex PCR; the TCRdb copy retains only in-frame clones and omits some. The sample contains some 95,000 clones, about nine tenths of which appear only once. Here the sequenced sample was peripheral blood, taken on day 0 of MenACWY control vaccination. The receptors shown here come from an adult in good health. Both conserved end residues are part of each CDR3. The order of the fields is clone size, V gene, J gene, D gene, CDR3 DNA, CDR3 protein. D genes are given only for firm matches. Size is stated for part of the rows, as once, few or many counts, or as a class when the clone is expanded.

.	TRBV12-3/TRBV12-4	TRBJ1-2	.	TGTGCCAGCACCCAAAATGGCTACACCTTC	CASTQNGYTF
.	TRBV11-3	TRBJ2-1	.	TGTGCCAGCAGCCAAAGGGAGATTCCACCTAAGCTTCAGTTCTTC	CASSQREIPPKLQFF
.	TRBV5-6	TRBJ1-6	.	TGTGCCAGCAGCCGAGGTTTTTTCCCTAATTCACCCCTCCACTTT	CASSRGFFPNSPLHF
.	TRBV3-1/TRBV3-2	TRBJ1-4	.	TGTGCCAGCAGCCAAGGAGCAGCAACTAATGAAAAACTGTTTTTT	CASSQGAATNEKLFF
.	TRBV6-2/TRBV6-3	TRBJ2-3	.	TGTGCCAGCAGTTACGAAAGGGCCCGCACAGATACGCAGTATTTT	CASSYERARTDTQYF
.	TRBV7-8	TRBJ1-2	.	TGTGCCAGCAGCTTGGGACGGGCTCCGAGGGGCTACACCTTC	CASSLGRAPRGYTF
.	TRBV18	TRBJ1-2	.	TGTGCCAGCTCACCGGACGCCGGCTATGGCTACACCTTC	CASSPDAGYGYTF
.	TRBV28	TRBJ2-7	.	TGTGCCAGCACAGAAGGGGTATGGTACGAGCAGTACTTC	CASTEGVWYEQYF
once	TRBV4-1	TRBJ2-5	.	TGCGCCAGCAGCCGTGGAAAACATACTGAAGAGACCCAGTACTTC	CASSRGKHTEETQYF
.	TRBV15	TRBJ2-7	.	TGTGCCACCAGAGACGAACCAGGCTACGAGCAGTACTTC	CATRDEPGYEQYF
.	TRBV2	TRBJ2-3	TRBD2	TGTGCCAGCAGCCGCCAGACTAGCGGGGGGACAGATACGCAGTATTTT	CASSRQTSGGTDTQYF
.	TRBV6-5	TRBJ2-2	TRBD2	TGTGCCAGCCAAACGGGGGGGCGGGAGCTGTTTTTT	CASQTGGRELFF
.	TRBV30	TRBJ1-3	.	TGTGCCTGGAGTGACGGATTCTCTGGAAACACCATATATTTT	CAWSDGFSGNTIYF
.	TRBV4-1	TRBJ2-7	TRBD1	TGCGCCAGCAGCCAGACGGACAGGGCCGCCCTCACCTACGAGCAGTACTTC	CASSQTDRAALTYEQYF
.	TRBV30	TRBJ2-3	.	TGTGCCTGGAGTACAGATACAGATACGCAGTATTTT	CAWSTDTDTQYF
.	TRBV7-2	TRBJ2-7	.	TGTGCCAGCAGCTTAGCCGGAGCCAACGAGCAGTACTTC	CASSLAGANEQYF
once	TRBV5-6	TRBJ1-2	.	TGTGCCAGCAGCTTGCCGGGGGCGACCGGCTACACCTTC	CASSLPGATGYTF
once	TRBV4-3	TRBJ1-5	TRBD1	TGCGCCAGCAGCCAAGACAGGACAGGGGTCGGGCAGCCCCAGCATTTT	CASSQDRTGVGQPQHF
once	TRBV6-6	TRBJ2-4	.	TGTGCCAGCAGTTACTATCCAACCCTGAACTTC	CASSYYPTLNF
.	TRBV30	TRBJ2-7	.	TGTGCCTGGAGCCGAACAGGGTTCTCCTACGAGCAGTACTTC	CAWSRTGFSYEQYF
.	TRBV19	TRBJ2-2	TRBD1	TGTGCCAGTAGTACCAATGACAGGGCCCCCGGGGAGCTGTTTTTT	CASSTNDRAPGELFF